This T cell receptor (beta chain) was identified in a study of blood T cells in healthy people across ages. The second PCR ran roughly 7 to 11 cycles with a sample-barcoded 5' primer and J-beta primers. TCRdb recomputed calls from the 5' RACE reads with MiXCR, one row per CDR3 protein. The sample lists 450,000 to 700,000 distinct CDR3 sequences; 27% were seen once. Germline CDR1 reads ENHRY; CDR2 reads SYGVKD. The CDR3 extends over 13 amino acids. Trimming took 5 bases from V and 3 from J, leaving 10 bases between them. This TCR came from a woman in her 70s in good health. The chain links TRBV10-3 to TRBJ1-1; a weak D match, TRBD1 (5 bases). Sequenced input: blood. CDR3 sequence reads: CAISPTVDTEAFF. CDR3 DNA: TGTGCCATCAGTCCGACAGTTGACACTGAAGCTTTCTTT.